The clone carrying this T cell receptor beta chain has a handful of counts. Its antigen is currently unknown. The source of the sample is a study of T cells in Graves' hyperthyroidism and ophthalmopathy. Study conclusions and caveats: The majority of expanded thyroid clonotypes above 0.001 also appeared in blood.

J gave up 8 bases and V 3 bases, and 3 bases lay outside the gene matches. The CDR3 extends over 13 amino acids. CDR1 and CDR2 from the germline V gene are DFQATT and SNEGSKA (reference sequence). The CDR3 regions of TCR beta were amplified from RNA transcripts. First-round RT-PCR targeting the TCR CDR3 was performed with the HTBI primer set. MiXCR was run by TCRdb on the multiplex PCR reads, yielding one entry per CDR3 protein. The sample shows some 560,000 distinct CDR3 sequences, approximately 14% of them seen only once. The sample comprised blood. V and J are TRBV20-1 and TRBJ2-1, with TRBD2 identical over 11 bases. This TCR was sampled from a woman aged 40 to 55 with Graves' hyperthyroidism. The CDR3 DNA sequence: TGCAGTGCTAGTACTAGCGGGAGTGATGAGCAGTTCTTC. Translating gives CSASTSGSDEQFF.